The source of this TCR beta chain is a study of CD8+ T cells in alopecia areata. Overall study findings and caveats: Tofacitinib significantly decreased scalp clonality and expanded CD8+ clones among top 100.

This clone was observed a few times. The antigen is unknown. V lost 6 bases, J lost 5 bases, and 17 bases lay in between. CDR1 is MNHNY and CDR2 is SVGAGI in the germline V gene (reference sequence). The CDR3 is made up of 15 amino acids. Investigators isolated RNA and reverse transcribed it into cDNA to act as the sequencing template. Clones were read by immunoSEQ multiplex PCR, and TCRdb kept only the in-frame ones, dropping some. Found here are under 350,000 clones, nearly 60% of them singletons; the top ten hold under 2%. Treatment here: oral pan-JAK inhibitor, 5-10 mg twice daily. This sequence was found in a human donor with alopecia areata. The chain joins TRBV6-6 to TRBJ1-5; D unresolved. The input for sequencing was CD4+ T cells sorted from blood, taken at week 24, from a patient treated with tofacitinib. In nucleotides, the CDR3 is TGTGCCAGCAGCCCTGACGGGGATTGGGATCAGCCCCAGCATTTT. This encodes CASSPDGDWDQPQHF.